The clone carrying this TCR beta chain is medium-sized by share. Other DNA sequences within the sample encode an identical CDR3. This specimen belongs to a study of T cell changes during pregnancy in multiple sclerosis. The germline gives CDR1 GTSNPN, CDR2 SVGIG (reference sequence). The germline V and J ends were trimmed by 0 bases and 8 bases, with 7 bases remaining between them. The CDR3 length is 12 residues. Data came from immunoSEQ multiplex PCR; TCRdb stores just in-frame clones and leaves some out. Among about 44,000 clones listed, around 89% were seen once. This specimen consisted of CD4+ T cells from peripheral blood mononuclear cells, obtained after pregnancy. This sequence was found in a female donor with multiple sclerosis, enrolled in a pregnancy study. The chain recombines TRBV30 with TRBJ1-4, with D uncertain. The CDR3 sequence: CAWSVLREKLFF. CDR3 nucleotides: TGTGCCTGGAGTGTACTTAGAGAAAAACTGTTTTTT.